One TCR beta chain is described in this entry. Here immunoSEQ multiplex PCR was the method, and the copy in TCRdb shows in-frame clones only, minus some. The profile shows fewer than 200,000 clones, 88% of them singletons. The sample comes from a study of blood T cell repertoires in COVID-19. Overall study: Italy, Spain and the United States were the sources of the convalescent and acute COVID-19 samples. T cells, B-cell-depleted T cells, or PBMCs supplied cDNA or gDNA.

Germline CDR1 is SQVTM and CDR2 is ANQGSEA. This CDR3 has 13 residues. Trimming took 5 bases from V and 5 from J, leaving 15 bases between them. This chain uses TRBV29-1 with TRBJ2-5; D is perhaps TRBD2 (6 bases). This receptor was identified in a woman younger than 30 who had recovered from COVID-19. The sequenced sample was PBMCs or T cells enriched from blood (not recorded which). This chain's CDR3 is CSVLRGTGETQYF. Written as DNA, the CDR3 is TGCAGCGTTCTTCGGGGGACCGGGGAGACCCAGTACTTC.